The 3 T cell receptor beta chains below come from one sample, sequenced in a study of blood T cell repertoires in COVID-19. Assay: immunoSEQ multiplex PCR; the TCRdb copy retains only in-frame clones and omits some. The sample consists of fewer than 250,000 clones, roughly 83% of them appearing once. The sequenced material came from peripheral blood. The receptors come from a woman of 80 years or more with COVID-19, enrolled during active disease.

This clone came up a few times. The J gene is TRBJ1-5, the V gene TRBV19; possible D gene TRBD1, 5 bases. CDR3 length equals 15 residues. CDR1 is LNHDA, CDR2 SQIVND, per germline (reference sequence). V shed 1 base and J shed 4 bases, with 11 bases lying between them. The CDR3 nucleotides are TGTGCCAGTAGTATAGGGCAGGGTGGGAATCAGCCCCAGCATTTT. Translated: CASSIGQGGNQPQHF.

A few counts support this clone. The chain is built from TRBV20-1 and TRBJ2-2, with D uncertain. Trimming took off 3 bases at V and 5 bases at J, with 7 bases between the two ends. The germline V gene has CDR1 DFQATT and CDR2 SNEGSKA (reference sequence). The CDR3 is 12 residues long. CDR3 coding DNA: TGCAGTGCTAGTGCCCGGACCGGGGAGCTGTTTTTT. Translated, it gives CSASARTGELFF.

The CDR3 nucleotides read TGTGCCAGCAGAACCCGACAGGGGGTTTACAATGAGCAGTTCTTC. The encoded protein is CASRTRQGVYNEQFF. The rearrangement uses TRBV6-5 and TRBJ2-1, with 9 bases identical to TRBD1. CDR1 and CDR2 (germline): MNHEY, SVGAGI. CDR3 length equals 15 residues. V was pared by 6 bases and J by 4 bases, with 7 bases of the junction left unmatched.